These T cell receptor beta chains were read from a single sample in a study of blood T cell repertoires in COVID-19. Profiling relied on immunoSEQ multiplex PCR, and the TCRdb table lists in-frame clones only, not all of them. Altogether about 160,000 clones are present, approximately 91% being singletons, with the ten largest covering about 2%. The specimen was peripheral blood. The receptors were sampled from a man aged 18 to 35 with acute or convalescent COVID-19. The CDR3 runs from the conserved cysteine through the conserved F or W. A D gene is named only where the DNA matches it firmly. The listing skips clone size in some rows; elsewhere it reads once, few, many or a size class.

TRBJ2-1,NA,TRBV7-2,NA,CASSLGQNNEQFF,TGTGCCAGCAGCTTAGGGCAGAACAATGAGCAGTTCTTC
TRBJ1-3,NA,TRBV19,NA,CASRSTGSGNTIYF,TGTGCCAGTAGGTCCACAGGCTCTGGAAACACCATATATTTT
TRBJ1-1,NA,TRBV7-8,TRBD1,CASSLGQGDTEAFF,TGTGCCAGCAGCCTAGGACAGGGGGACACTGAAGCTTTCTTT
TRBJ1-3,NA,TRBV3-1/TRBV3-2,NA,CASRRGSGNTIYF,TGTGCCAGCAGGAGGGGGTCTGGAAACACCATATATTTT
TRBJ2-7,once,TRBV2,NA,CASGGYEQYF,TGTGCCAGCGGGGGGTACGAGCAGTACTTC
TRBJ1-5,NA,TRBV18,TRBD1,CASSHELTGTFSNQPQHF,TGTGCCAGCTCACATGAACTGACAGGGACTTTTAGCAATCAGCCCCAGCATTTT
TRBJ1-2,NA,TRBV5-1,NA,CASSQSPDGVGYGYTF,TGCGCCAGCAGCCAATCTCCCGACGGGGTTGGCTATGGCTACACCTTC
TRBJ1-1,NA,TRBV30,NA,CAWSRTETLMNTEAFF,TGTGCCTGGAGCCGGACAGAAACACTTATGAACACTGAAGCTTTCTTT
TRBJ2-2,NA,TRBV30,NA,CACFSGELFF,TGTGCCTGCTTCTCCGGGGAGCTGTTTTTT
TRBJ2-5,NA,TRBV5-4,NA,CASSPGIQETQYF,TGTGCCAGCAGCCCCGGGATTCAAGAGACCCAGTACTTC
TRBJ2-2,NA,TRBV5-4,NA,CASSPLAGRTGELFF,TGTGCCAGCAGCCCCCTTGCAGGGAGGACCGGGGAGCTGTTTTTT